This T cell receptor (beta chain) emerged from a study of blood T cell repertoires in COVID-19. Study-level information: The United States, Italy and Spain were the sources of the acute and convalescent COVID-19 samples. PBMCs, B-cell-depleted T cells, or T cells were the source of the cDNA or gDNA that made up the material.

In the source study's methods: Amplification of reference gene primers was used by the study to estimate nucleated cell counts. Assay: immunoSEQ multiplex PCR; the TCRdb copy retains only in-frame clones and omits some. Clonal size and the V and J genes are those of that table, whereas D and trimming came from the DNA. The sample shows just over 200,000 clones, approximately 84% of them seen only once. V gave up 0 bases and J gave up 3 bases; unmatched junction bases: 3. This CDR3 comprises 16 residues. Germline assignment: CDR1 SGHRS and CDR2 YFSETQ. This TCR derives from a man older than 75 with acute or convalescent COVID-19. The sample consisted of peripheral blood. The chain couples TRBV5-1 to TRBJ2-7, with TRBD2 matching over 13 bases. The CDR3 sequence is CASSLGGLAGNYEQYF. The CDR3 DNA reads as TGCGCCAGCAGCTTGGGGGGACTAGCGGGAAACTACGAGCAGTACTTC.